The rows below give T cell receptor beta chains drawn from one sample of a study of regulatory T cells in long-lasting Graves disease. TCRdb itself ran the multiplex PCR reads through MiXCR, one entry per CDR3 protein. This repertoire shows about 470,000 distinct CDR3 sequences, roughly 21% found once; its top ten account for around 7%. The sample was peripheral blood mononuclear cells (PBMCs), taken when the disease was refractory, from a patient treated with antithyroid drugs. The source is a female donor with Graves disease. Both conserved end residues are part of each CDR3. Each record gives: clone size, D gene, V gene, J gene, CDR3 DNA, CDR3 protein. A D gene is named only where the DNA matches it firmly. Size is omitted from some rows. Given values are once, few, many or a class for expanded clones.

many	TRBD1	TRBV28	TRBJ1-2	TGTGCCAGCAGTAACGTAGGACAGGGGGCCCTACATGGCTACACCTTC	CASSNVGQGALHGYTF
-	TRBD2	TRBV11-2	TRBJ2-2	TGTGCCAGCAGCTTCCCTTATCGCGGGGGGGCCGCGGGCACCGGGGAGCTGTTTTTT	CASSFPYRGGAAGTGELFF
many	TRBD1	TRBV12-3/TRBV12-4	TRBJ1-5	TGTGCCAGCAGTAGGGACAGAGGGGGACAGCCCCAGCATTTT	CASSRDRGGQPQHF
-	TRBD1	TRBV19	TRBJ1-4	TGTGCCAGTAAGGGCCAGGGGGAGGAAAAACTGTTTTTT	CASKGQGEEKLFF
many	-	TRBV28	TRBJ2-7	TGTGCCAGCAGTTTGGCAGGCCCCGGGTCCTACGAGCAGTACTTC	CASSLAGPGSYEQYF
few	TRBD2	TRBV27	TRBJ2-2	TGTGCCAGCACCTTAGGTTCACTAGCGGGAGATGTCGGGGAGCTGTTTTTT	CASTLGSLAGDVGELFF
-	-	TRBV2	TRBJ2-5	TGTGCCAGCAGTGGTTCGGGCAGCCAAAAGACCCAGTACTTC	CASSGSGSQKTQYF
many	-	TRBV5-1	TRBJ1-4	TGCGCCAGCAGCTTGGTGGGGGTAGGGAATGAAAAACTGTTTTTT	CASSLVGVGNEKLFF
many	-	TRBV12-3/TRBV12-4	TRBJ2-5	TGTGCCAGCCAAGGACAGCCATTTTCAGAGACCCAGTACTTC	CASQGQPFSETQYF
-	-	TRBV11-2	TRBJ2-1	TGTGCCAGCAGCTCGCTCCGGGGCGGCACCTACAATGAGCAGTTCTTC	CASSSLRGGTYNEQFF
few	-	TRBV7-2	TRBJ2-2	TGTGCCAGCAGCTTAGTATCAGTGGGCAGCACCAGGGAGCTGTTTTTT	CASSLVSVGSTRELFF
few	TRBD1	TRBV24-1	TRBJ1-5	TGTGCCACCAGTGACGGGACAGGTTTATATCAGCCCCAGCATTTT	CATSDGTGLYQPQHF
many	TRBD1	TRBV28	TRBJ1-2	TGTGCCAGCGTTCAGGGGGCTGGCTACACCTTC	CASVQGAGYTF
few	-	TRBV19	TRBJ1-1	TGTGCCAGTAGTAGGCCCAACTCGAGGGGCGAAGCTTTCTTT	CASSRPNSRGEAFF
-	-	TRBV9	TRBJ2-5	TGTGCCAGCAGCGGAAGGGGGAGGCCCCAAGAGACCCAGTACTTC	CASSGRGRPQETQYF
many	TRBD2	TRBV5-5	TRBJ2-7	TGTGCCAGCAGTTATACTAGCGTATCCTACGAGCAGTACTTC	CASSYTSVSYEQYF
-	-	TRBV20-1	TRBJ2-5	TGCAGTGCTAGGCCTCGGTTGGCGGGCCTAGAGACCCAGTACTTC	CSARPRLAGLETQYF
-	TRBD2	TRBV20-1	TRBJ2-2	TGCAGTGCTAGAGTTTCCAGCGGGAGAGCCAACACCGGGGAGCTGTTTTTT	CSARVSSGRANTGELFF
many	TRBD1	TRBV4-2	TRBJ1-1	TGTGCCAGCAGCCCCACAGGGGGCATCACTGAAGCTTTCTTT	CASSPTGGITEAFF
many	-	TRBV15	TRBJ1-5	TGTGCCACCAGCACGGACATTGGCAATCAGCCCCAGCATTTT	CATSTDIGNQPQHF
many	TRBD1	TRBV11-2	TRBJ2-7	TGTGCCAGCAGCTCAACGGGACAGGGGGGCTACGAGCAGTACTTC	CASSSTGQGGYEQYF
many	TRBD2	TRBV7-8	TRBJ2-5	TGTGCCAGCAGCTCCCGGACTAGCGGGAGCGGAGAGACCCAGTACTTC	CASSSRTSGSGETQYF
few	-	TRBV7-2	TRBJ1-3	TGTGCCAGCAGCTTAGCGCACAGCCTCTCTGGAAACACCATATATTTT	CASSLAHSLSGNTIYF
-	-	TRBV7-6	TRBJ1-2	TGTGCCAGCAGCTTAGGCCCTTCGGAGGGGTTTAGTGAAAACTATGGCTACACCTTC	CASSLGPSEGFSENYGYTF
-	-	TRBV3-1	TRBJ2-5	TGTGCCAGCAGCCAAAGGGAGAAGGGGACCCAGTACTTC	CASSQREKGTQYF
many	-	TRBV20-1	TRBJ2-7	TGCAGTGCTAATCCCCGGCCCGGGACCTCCTACGAGCAGTACTTC	CSANPRPGTSYEQYF
many	-	TRBV28	TRBJ1-4	TGTGCCAGCTACGACGGCCAGGTTAATGAAAAACTGTTTTTT	CASYDGQVNEKLFF
few	TRBD1	TRBV5-5	TRBJ1-6	TGTGCCAGCAGCCCGACCGTTACAGGGGCAAGCTCCTATAATTCACCCCTCCACTTT	CASSPTVTGASSYNSPLHF
many	TRBD1	TRBV16	TRBJ2-7	TGTGCCAGCAGCCAAGGGACAGGGGGAACTCGGAACGAGCAGTACTTC	CASSQGTGGTRNEQYF